The sequence of this TCR beta chain was determined in a study of T cells after yellow fever vaccination. TCRdb fed the 5' RACE reads into MiXCR, producing one record per CDR3 protein. Among some 550,000 distinct CDR3 sequences listed, roughly 21% were seen once. The ends were cut back, 1 base at V and 5 bases at J, with 11 bases in the middle. Germline CDR1 is LGHDT and CDR2 is YNNKEL (reference sequence). The CDR3 totals 14 residues. The chain uses TRBV3-1 and TRBJ2-5; D ambiguous. The sample here was PBMCs, taken 15 days after the yellow fever booster vaccination. The TCR comes from a man aged 25-45 years who received the YFV17D yellow fever vaccine. CDR3 coding DNA: TGTGCCAGCAGCCAAGCGGAGTCGTGGGAGACCCAGTACTTC. This sequence encodes CASSQAESWETQYF.